The clone carrying this T cell receptor beta chain was seen once. What it binds is unknown. Researchers amplified the TCR beta CDR3 regions from RNA transcripts. The TCR CDR3 was amplified in a first-round RT-PCR using the HTBI primer set. TCRdb used MiXCR to reprocess the multiplex PCR reads, holding one entry per CDR3 protein. The sample consists of nearly 600,000 distinct CDR3 sequences, 12% to 15% of them appearing once. Patients were excluded for uncontrolled infection, other autoimmune disease, pregnancy or lactation. This CDR3 region has 15 residues. Germline V CDR1 and CDR2: SGHTA, FQGNSA. V was pared by 10 bases and J by 4 bases, with 17 bases between. This entry belongs to a study of T cells in Graves' hyperthyroidism and ophthalmopathy. Study-wide context: Peripheral blood was collected at initial diagnosis, before any treatment.

Study-level points and caveats: Blood also contained most expanded thyroid clonotypes above 0.001. Ophthalmopathy could be told apart from stable hyperthyroidism with a 13 V-J model.

The clonotype was recovered from a woman under 30 with Graves' ophthalmopathy. This sequence joins TRBV7-2 and TRBJ2-6; TRBD2 might be the D (7 bases). Sequenced material: blood. The CDR3 reads CATPGGGWGANVLTF. CDR3 DNA sequence: TGTGCCACCCCTGGGGGGGGCTGGGGGGCCAACGTCCTGACTTTC.